The rows below give T cell receptor beta chains drawn from one sample of a study of T cells in Graves' hyperthyroidism and ophthalmopathy. TCRdb re-called the multiplex PCR reads with MiXCR, one entry per CDR3 protein. The sample holds fewer than 650,000 distinct CDR3 sequences; under 15% are singletons and the top ten take 3.5% to 4.5%. Sequenced sample: blood. These receptors were taken from a woman aged 40 to 50 with Graves' ophthalmopathy. Both conserved end residues are part of each CDR3. The D gene is left open where the match is weak. Rows give clone size only sometimes, using once, few, many, or a class for an expanded clone.

d_call	clone_size	v_call	j_call	cdr3_aa	cdr3_nt
NA	NA	TRBV6-1	TRBJ1-2	CASSEPGLGSGYTF	TGTGCCAGCAGTGAACCGGGTTTAGGGTCCGGCTACACCTTC
TRBD2	many	TRBV2	TRBJ2-2	CASSGLAVKSTGELFF	TGTGCCAGCAGCGGACTAGCGGTAAAATCCACCGGGGAGCTGTTTTTT
TRBD2	NA	TRBV18	TRBJ2-1	CASSPPSGGRYNEQFF	TGTGCCAGCTCACCACCTTCGGGAGGGAGATACAATGAGCAGTTCTTC
NA	many	TRBV10-3	TRBJ2-2	CAISEAGQHTGELFF	TGTGCCATCAGTGAGGCGGGACAGCACACCGGGGAGCTGTTTTTT
NA	once	TRBV5-1	TRBJ2-5	CASSLEGPWETQYF	TGCGCCAGCAGCTTGGAGGGGCCCTGGGAGACCCAGTACTTC
TRBD2	many	TRBV27	TRBJ2-7	CASATPGLASLEQYF	TGTGCCAGCGCGACGCCGGGACTAGCTTCCCTCGAGCAGTACTTC
TRBD1	many	TRBV29-1	TRBJ1-2	CSVEGDRATFGDGYTF	TGCAGCGTTGAGGGGGACAGGGCAACTTTTGGGGATGGCTACACCTTC
TRBD1	many	TRBV27	TRBJ2-4	CASSLWGQGGNIQYF	TGTGCCAGCAGTTTGTGGGGACAGGGCGGGAACATTCAGTACTTC
TRBD1	many	TRBV19	TRBJ1-1	CASSPDREYTEAFF	TGTGCCAGTAGTCCGGACAGGGAGTACACTGAAGCTTTCTTT
NA	NA	TRBV12-3/TRBV12-4	TRBJ1-5	CASSSFGMDNQPQHF	TGTGCCAGCAGTTCATTTGGGATGGACAATCAGCCCCAGCATTTT
NA	many	TRBV5-1	TRBJ2-2	CASSLEGGRNTGELFF	TGCGCCAGCAGCTTGGAGGGGGGGCGGAACACCGGGGAGCTGTTTTTT
NA	few	TRBV7-9	TRBJ1-1	CASSSWGATGTEAFF	TGTGCCAGCAGTTCCTGGGGAGCTACGGGGACTGAAGCTTTCTTT
TRBD1	NA	TRBV7-2	TRBJ2-5	CASSLGGDRGQRETQYF	TGTGCCAGCAGCTTAGGGGGGGACAGGGGGCAAAGAGAGACCCAGTACTTC
NA	many	TRBV7-2	TRBJ1-5	CASSERSYSNQPQHF	TGTGCCAGCAGCGAAAGGAGTTATAGCAATCAGCCCCAGCATTTT
TRBD1	many	TRBV4-1	TRBJ1-2	CASSQDVPGGGYTF	TGCGCCAGCAGCCAAGATGTGCCAGGGGGTGGCTACACCTTC
NA	NA	TRBV12-3/TRBV12-4	TRBJ2-7	CASSLLLVYEQYF	TGTGCCAGCAGTTTATTGTTGGTTTACGAGCAGTACTTC
NA	many	TRBV4-2	TRBJ1-1	CASSQGGAGMDTEAFF	TGTGCCAGCAGCCAAGGTGGGGCCGGGATGGACACTGAAGCTTTCTTT
NA	NA	TRBV10-3	TRBJ2-6	CASSEWRGAGANVLTF	TGTGCCAGCAGTGAGTGGAGGGGTGCTGGGGCCAACGTCCTGACTTTC
NA	many	TRBV20-1	TRBJ1-2	CSARTSGGTTAYGYTF	TGCAGTGCTAGAACCTCGGGGGGGACGACTGCCTATGGCTACACCTTC
NA	many	TRBV7-2	TRBJ2-7	CASSFPHLNGAEQYF	TGTGCCAGCAGCTTCCCCCACCTCAATGGGGCCGAGCAGTACTTC
TRBD2	many	TRBV6-5	TRBJ2-7	CASSNSGLAGYEQYF	TGTGCCAGCAGTAACTCAGGACTAGCGGGTTACGAGCAGTACTTC
TRBD2	NA	TRBV20-1	TRBJ2-7	CSARAPGTSGHEQYF	TGCAGTGCTAGAGCTCCCGGGACTAGCGGTCATGAGCAGTACTTC
NA	many	TRBV11-2	TRBJ1-5	CASSLSSRGQPQHF	TGTGCCAGCAGCTTAAGCAGTCGGGGTCAGCCCCAGCATTTT
TRBD2	many	TRBV6-2/TRBV6-3	TRBJ2-7	CASTPSGSFYEQYF	TGTGCCAGCACCCCTAGCGGGAGTTTCTACGAGCAGTACTTC
NA	NA	TRBV3-1	TRBJ2-2	CASSGTFGGELFF	TGTGCCAGCAGTGGGACTTTTGGCGGGGAGCTGTTTTTT
NA	NA	TRBV6-1	TRBJ2-2	CASSNRFTGELFF	TGTGCCAGCAGTAACCGGTTCACCGGGGAGCTGTTTTTT
NA	many	TRBV28	TRBJ2-5	CASRPPELETQYF	TGTGCCAGCAGGCCCCCAGAGTTGGAGACCCAGTACTTC
NA	many	TRBV28	TRBJ1-6	CASSLGGDGDDSPLHF	TGTGCCAGCAGTCTAGGGGGGGATGGGGATGATTCACCCCTCCACTTT
TRBD1	NA	TRBV4-2	TRBJ1-1	CAGSHPRGDTEAFF	TGTGCCGGCAGCCATCCCAGGGGGGACACTGAAGCTTTCTTT
NA	many	TRBV20-1	TRBJ2-6	CSAPRSTGANVLTF	TGCAGTGCTCCCAGGTCTACTGGGGCCAACGTCCTGACTTTC
TRBD1	many	TRBV29-1	TRBJ1-1	CSVAVQGATEAFF	TGCAGCGTTGCAGTCCAGGGGGCCACTGAAGCTTTCTTT